The rows below give T cell receptor beta chains drawn from one sample of a study of shared clonotypes between healthy human individuals. Clones were sequenced by immunoSEQ multiplex PCR, and TCRdb holds only the in-frame ones, with some missing. The profile shows 550,000 to 700,000 clones, around four fifths of them singletons. The sequenced material came from memory CD4+ T cells sorted from blood. These TCRs come from a woman in her 30s in good health. Each CDR3 is given with its conserved first and last residue. A D gene is named only where the DNA matches it firmly. Rows give clone size only sometimes, using once, few, many, or a class for an expanded clone.

CASSYRIGQGAGELFF	TGTGCCAGCAGCTACAGGATCGGGCAGGGGGCCGGGGAGCTGTTTTTT	TRBJ2-2	NA	TRBV7-2	TRBD1
CASNGVSGRPDTQYF	TGTGCCAGCAATGGGGTTAGCGGGAGGCCTGATACGCAGTATTTT	TRBJ2-3	NA	TRBV6-5	TRBD2
CASSPGQWATEAFF	TGTGCCAGCAGCCCTGGACAGTGGGCCACTGAAGCTTTCTTT	TRBJ1-1	NA	TRBV11-2	NA
CASSLGASGSGEQYF	TGTGCCAGCAGCTTAGGGGCAAGCGGCTCGGGCGAGCAGTACTTC	TRBJ2-7	NA	TRBV7-6	NA
CASSHLAGANAYEQYF	TGCGCCAGCAGTCATCTAGCGGGAGCCAATGCCTACGAGCAGTACTTC	TRBJ2-7	NA	TRBV23-1	TRBD2
CASSRGAGEIDTQYF	TGCGCCAGCAGCAGAGGTGCAGGGGAGATAGATACGCAGTATTTT	TRBJ2-3	NA	TRBV5-1	NA
CASSFRTSESSYNEQFF	TGCGCCAGCAGCTTCCGGACTAGCGAGAGCTCCTACAATGAGCAGTTCTTC	TRBJ2-1	NA	TRBV4-1	TRBD2
CAWSHPSWASGSGYNEQFF	TGTGCCTGGAGTCACCCCTCTTGGGCTAGCGGGAGTGGATACAATGAGCAGTTCTTC	TRBJ2-1	few	TRBV30	TRBD2
CASSLAGGAGANVLTF	TGTGCCAGCAGCTTAGCGGGCGGGGCTGGGGCCAACGTCCTGACTTTC	TRBJ2-6	NA	TRBV7-2	NA
CASSSGTSGINEQYF	TGTGCCAGCAGCTCCGGGACTAGCGGGATAAACGAGCAGTACTTC	TRBJ2-7	NA	TRBV11-3	TRBD2
CASSYSLGGDQPQHF	TGTGCCAGCAGTTACTCGTTGGGGGGAGATCAGCCCCAGCATTTT	TRBJ1-5	NA	TRBV6-5	NA
CASSLGQGGGYTF	TGCGCCAGCAGCCTGGGACAGGGTGGAGGCTACACCTTC	TRBJ1-2	NA	TRBV5-1	TRBD1
CASSNGRTYEQYF	TGCGCCAGCTCGAACGGGCGGACCTACGAGCAGTACTTC	TRBJ2-7	NA	TRBV10-1	NA
CASSRGALGETQYF	TGTGCCAGCAGTCGGGGGGCGTTGGGGGAGACCCAGTACTTC	TRBJ2-5	few	TRBV6-6	NA
CASSKAGLTAYEQYF	TGTGCCAGCAGTAAAGCGGGACTCACGGCCTACGAGCAGTACTTC	TRBJ2-7	NA	TRBV27	TRBD2
CAWSVRGQGAQPQHF	TGTGCCTGGAGTGTACGGGGACAGGGAGCACAGCCCCAGCATTTT	TRBJ1-5	few	TRBV30	TRBD1
CASSIPGHLTDTQYF	TGTGCCAGTAGTATACCGGGACACCTCACAGATACGCAGTATTTT	TRBJ2-3	few	TRBV19	NA
CASSQMGLGYNEQFF	TGTGCCAGCAGCCAAATGGGACTAGGGTACAATGAGCAGTTCTTC	TRBJ2-1	NA	TRBV14	TRBD2
CASSSTGYEQYF	TGTGCCAGCAGCTCCACCGGCTACGAGCAGTACTTC	TRBJ2-7	NA	TRBV11-2	NA
CASSYPAVSGNTIYF	TGTGCCAGCAGCTACCCAGCCGTCTCTGGAAACACCATATATTTT	TRBJ1-3	once	TRBV7-9	NA
CASGLGESSYNEQFF	TGTGCTAGTGGTTTGGGGGAGAGCTCCTACAATGAGCAGTTCTTC	TRBJ2-1	NA	TRBV12-5	NA
CASSFLGAGHSTNEKLFF	TGCGCCAGCAGCTTTTTGGGGGCAGGACACTCAACTAATGAAAAACTGTTTTTT	TRBJ1-4	few	TRBV5-1	NA
CASSSTYTTGSYGYTF	TGTGCCAGCAGCTCAACCTATACGACAGGATCCTATGGCTACACCTTC	TRBJ1-2	NA	TRBV5-6	NA
CASTSPLPVEAFF	TGTGCCAGTACCTCGCCCCTCCCAGTTGAAGCTTTCTTT	TRBJ1-1	NA	TRBV28	NA
CASSLQGGTEAFF	TGTGCCAGCAGCTTACAGGGGGGGACTGAAGCTTTCTTT	TRBJ1-1	NA	TRBV7-2	TRBD1
CASSSPRQGAGYGYTF	TGTGCCAGCAGTTCGCCCCGACAGGGGGCAGGCTATGGCTACACCTTC	TRBJ1-2	NA	TRBV27	TRBD1
CASSVDLNYEQYF	TGTGCCAGTAGTGTAGACCTAAACTACGAGCAGTACTTC	TRBJ2-7	NA	TRBV19	NA
CASSWGSDTQYF	TGCGCCAGCAGCTGGGGATCAGATACGCAGTATTTT	TRBJ2-3	NA	TRBV5-1	NA
CASSPSGGDSSYEQYF	TGCGCCAGCAGCCCCTCCGGTGGGGACAGTTCCTACGAGCAGTACTTC	TRBJ2-7	NA	TRBV10-2	TRBD1
CASGPGTGVFEQYF	TGTGCCAGCGGACCCGGGACAGGAGTGTTTGAGCAGTACTTC	TRBJ2-7	few	TRBV6-5	TRBD1
CASSKIWGYGYTF	TGTGCCAGCAGCAAGATATGGGGCTATGGCTACACCTTC	TRBJ1-2	NA	TRBV28	NA
CASSVVQSNTGELFF	TGTGCCAGCAGCGTAGTACAGAGTAACACCGGGGAGCTGTTTTTT	TRBJ2-2	NA	TRBV9	NA
CASSWASGAYNEQFF	TGCGCCAGCAGCTGGGCCAGCGGAGCCTACAATGAGCAGTTCTTC	TRBJ2-1	NA	TRBV5-1	NA
CASSPHGGGGQETQYF	TGTGCCAGCAGCCCCCACGGGGGGGGCGGTCAGGAGACCCAGTACTTC	TRBJ2-5	NA	TRBV14	TRBD2
CASSLEGLSNEQYF	TGTGCCAGCAGTTTAGAGGGACTGAGTAACGAGCAGTACTTC	TRBJ2-7	few	TRBV27	NA
CASKQLHSHQETQYF	TGTGCCAGTAAACAGCTGCACTCACACCAAGAGACCCAGTACTTC	TRBJ2-5	NA	TRBV19	NA
CASSATQGASTEAFF	TGTGCCAGCAGCGCAACCCAGGGGGCGTCCACTGAAGCTTTCTTT	TRBJ1-1	few	TRBV11-2	TRBD1
CASSVSLPGGKVRSGNTIYF	TGTGCCAGCAGCGTATCTCTCCCGGGGGGGAAGGTACGATCTGGAAACACCATATATTTT	TRBJ1-3	few	TRBV9	NA
CASSSGTGRNTEAFF	TGTGCCAGCAGCTCGGGGACAGGAAGGAACACTGAAGCTTTCTTT	TRBJ1-1	NA	TRBV7-9	TRBD1
CASTIGRHKGYTF	TGTGCCAGCACCATCGGGAGACATAAGGGCTACACCTTC	TRBJ1-2	NA	TRBV2	NA
CASRSTLGSRINQPQHF	TGCGCCAGCAGGAGTACTTTGGGAAGCCGCATCAATCAGCCCCAGCATTTT	TRBJ1-5	NA	TRBV4-1	NA
CASSANWKTEAFF	TGTGCCAGCAGCGCTAACTGGAAGACTGAAGCTTTCTTT	TRBJ1-1	NA	TRBV7-2	NA
CASSGLRASEQYF	TGTGCCAGCAGTGGCCTCCGGGCTAGCGAGCAGTACTTC	TRBJ2-7	NA	TRBV6-1	NA
CASSAQGPPQPQHF	TGCGCCAGCAGTGCACAGGGGCCCCCTCAGCCCCAGCATTTT	TRBJ1-5	NA	TRBV10-2	TRBD1
CASSIPPGLGGPEAFF	TGTGCCAGTAGTATCCCCCCGGGTCTGGGTGGCCCTGAAGCTTTCTTT	TRBJ1-1	NA	TRBV19	NA